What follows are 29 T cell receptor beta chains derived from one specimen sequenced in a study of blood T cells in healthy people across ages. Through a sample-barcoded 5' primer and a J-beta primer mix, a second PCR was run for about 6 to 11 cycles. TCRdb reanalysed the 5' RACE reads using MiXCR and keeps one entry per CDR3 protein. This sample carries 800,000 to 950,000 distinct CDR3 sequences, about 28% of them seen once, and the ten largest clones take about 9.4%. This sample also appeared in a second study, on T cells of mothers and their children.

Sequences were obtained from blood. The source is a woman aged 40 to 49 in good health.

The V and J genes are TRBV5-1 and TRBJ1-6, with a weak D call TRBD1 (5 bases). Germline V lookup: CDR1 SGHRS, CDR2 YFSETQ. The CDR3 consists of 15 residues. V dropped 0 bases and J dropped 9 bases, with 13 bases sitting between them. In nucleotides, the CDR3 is TGCGCCAGCAGCTTGGGACAGATGTTGGGTTCACCCCTCCACTTT. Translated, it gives CASSLGQMLGSPLHF.

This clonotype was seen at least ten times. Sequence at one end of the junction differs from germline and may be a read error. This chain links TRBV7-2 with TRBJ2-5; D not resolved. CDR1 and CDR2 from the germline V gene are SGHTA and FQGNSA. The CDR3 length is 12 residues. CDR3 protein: CASSSAQGTQYF. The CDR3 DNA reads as TGTGCCAGCAGCTCGGCTCAAGGGACCCAGTACTTC.

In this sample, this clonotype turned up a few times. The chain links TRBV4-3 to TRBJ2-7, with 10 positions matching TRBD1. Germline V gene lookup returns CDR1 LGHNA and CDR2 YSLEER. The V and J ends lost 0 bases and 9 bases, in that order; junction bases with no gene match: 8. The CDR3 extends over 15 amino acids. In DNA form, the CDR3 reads TGCGCCAGCAGCCAAGACCCGGGACAGGGGTTAGGGCAGTACTTC. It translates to CASSQDPGQGLGQYF.

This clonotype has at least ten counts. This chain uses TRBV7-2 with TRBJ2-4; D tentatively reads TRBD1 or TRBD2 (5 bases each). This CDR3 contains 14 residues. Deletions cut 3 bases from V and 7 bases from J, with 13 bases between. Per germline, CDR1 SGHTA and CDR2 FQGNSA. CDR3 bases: TGTGCCAGCAGCTTGAGGGGCTCTGGTAACATTCAGTACTTC. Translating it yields CASSLRGSGNIQYF.

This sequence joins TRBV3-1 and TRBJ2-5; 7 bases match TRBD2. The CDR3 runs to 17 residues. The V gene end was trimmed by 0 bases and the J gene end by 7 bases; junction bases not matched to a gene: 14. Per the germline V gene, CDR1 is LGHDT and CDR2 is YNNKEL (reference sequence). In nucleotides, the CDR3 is TGTGCCAGCAGCCAAGATGCGAGCGGGGTGAGACCTGGGACCCAGTACTTC. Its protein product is CASSQDASGVRPGTQYF.

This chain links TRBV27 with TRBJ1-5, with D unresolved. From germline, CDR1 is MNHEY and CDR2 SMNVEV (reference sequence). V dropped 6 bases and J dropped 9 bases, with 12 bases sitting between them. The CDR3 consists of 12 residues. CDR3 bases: TGTGCCAGCAGCTCCGCTACCGGGCCCCAGCATTTT. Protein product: CASSSATGPQHF.

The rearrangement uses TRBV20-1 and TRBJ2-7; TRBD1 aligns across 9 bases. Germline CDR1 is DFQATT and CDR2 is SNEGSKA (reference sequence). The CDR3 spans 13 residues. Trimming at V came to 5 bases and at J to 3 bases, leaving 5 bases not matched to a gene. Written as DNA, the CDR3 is TGCAGTGCTCCGACAGGGGGTAACTACGAGCAGTACTTC. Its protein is CSAPTGGNYEQYF.

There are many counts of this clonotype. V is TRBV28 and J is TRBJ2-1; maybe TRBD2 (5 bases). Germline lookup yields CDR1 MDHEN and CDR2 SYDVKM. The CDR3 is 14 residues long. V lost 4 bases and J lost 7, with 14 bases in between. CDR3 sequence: CASSSVLGENEQFF. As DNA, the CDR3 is TGTGCCAGCAGTTCGGTGCTGGGAGAGAATGAGCAGTTCTTC.

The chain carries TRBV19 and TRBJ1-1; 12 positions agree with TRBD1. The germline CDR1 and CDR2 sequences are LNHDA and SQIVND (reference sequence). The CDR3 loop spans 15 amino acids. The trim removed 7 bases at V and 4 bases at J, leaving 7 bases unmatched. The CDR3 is CASTKGQGASTEAFF. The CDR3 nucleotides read TGTGCCAGTACCAAGGGACAGGGGGCGAGCACTGAAGCTTTCTTT. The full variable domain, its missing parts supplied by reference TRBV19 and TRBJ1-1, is DGGITQSPKYLFRKEGQNVTLSCEQNLNHDAMYWYRQDPGQGLRLIYYSQIVNDFQKGDIAEGYSVSREKKESFPLTVTSAQKNPTAFYLCASTKGQGASTEAFFGQGTRLTVV.

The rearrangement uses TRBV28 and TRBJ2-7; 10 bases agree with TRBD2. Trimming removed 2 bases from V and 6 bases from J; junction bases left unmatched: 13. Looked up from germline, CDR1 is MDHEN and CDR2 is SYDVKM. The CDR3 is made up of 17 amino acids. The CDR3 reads CASSLIQRGGLGGEQYF. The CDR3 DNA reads TGTGCCAGCAGTTTAATCCAGCGGGGGGGGCTCGGCGGCGAGCAGTACTTC.

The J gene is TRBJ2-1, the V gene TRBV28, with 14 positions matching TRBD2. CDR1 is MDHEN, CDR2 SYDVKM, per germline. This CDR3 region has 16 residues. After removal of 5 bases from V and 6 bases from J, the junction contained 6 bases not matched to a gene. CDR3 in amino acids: CASSPRLAGGLNEQFF. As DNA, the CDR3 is TGTGCCAGCAGTCCTCGACTAGCGGGGGGGCTCAATGAGCAGTTCTTC.

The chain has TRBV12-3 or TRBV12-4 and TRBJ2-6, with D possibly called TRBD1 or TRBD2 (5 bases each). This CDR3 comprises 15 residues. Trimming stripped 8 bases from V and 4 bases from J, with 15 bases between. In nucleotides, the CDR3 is TGTGCCAGCGGCCGTAACGGGGCCGGGGCCAACGTCCTGACTTTC. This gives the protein CASGRNGAGANVLTF.

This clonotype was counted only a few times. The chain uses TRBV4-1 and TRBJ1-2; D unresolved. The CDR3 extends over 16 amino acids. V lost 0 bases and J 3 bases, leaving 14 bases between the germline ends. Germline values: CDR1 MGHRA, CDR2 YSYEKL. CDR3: CASSQDPPSADYGYTF. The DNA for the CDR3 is TGCGCCAGCAGCCAAGATCCCCCCTCAGCGGACTATGGCTACACCTTC.

The CDR3 region is CASSDSTWPWDEQFF. CDR3 in DNA: TGTGCCAGCAGTGACTCGACGTGGCCCTGGGATGAGCAGTTCTTC. The chain has TRBV6-4 and TRBJ2-1, with D unclear. V lost 0 bases to trimming and J lost 8 bases, with 14 bases between them. This CDR3 is built from 15 residues. Germline-derived CDR1 and CDR2 are MRHNA and SNTAGT.

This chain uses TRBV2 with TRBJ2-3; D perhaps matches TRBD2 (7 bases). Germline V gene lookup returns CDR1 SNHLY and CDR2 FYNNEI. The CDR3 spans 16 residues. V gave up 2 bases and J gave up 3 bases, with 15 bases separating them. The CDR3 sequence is CASSERRGGWTDTQYF. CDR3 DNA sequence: TGTGCCAGCAGTGAAAGACGCGGGGGCTGGACAGATACGCAGTATTTT.

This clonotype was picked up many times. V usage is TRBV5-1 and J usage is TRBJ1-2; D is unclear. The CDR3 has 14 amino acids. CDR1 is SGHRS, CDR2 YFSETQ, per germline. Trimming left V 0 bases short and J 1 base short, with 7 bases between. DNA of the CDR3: TGCGCCAGCAGCTTGGAAAGGGATAACTATGGCTACACCTTC. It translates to CASSLERDNYGYTF. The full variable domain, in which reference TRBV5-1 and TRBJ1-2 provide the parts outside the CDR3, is KAGVTQTPRYLIKTRGQQVTLSCSPISGHRSVSWYQQTPGQGLQFLFEYFSETQRNKGNFPGRFSGRQFSNSRSEMNVSTLELGDSALYLCASSLERDNYGYTFGSGTRLTVV.

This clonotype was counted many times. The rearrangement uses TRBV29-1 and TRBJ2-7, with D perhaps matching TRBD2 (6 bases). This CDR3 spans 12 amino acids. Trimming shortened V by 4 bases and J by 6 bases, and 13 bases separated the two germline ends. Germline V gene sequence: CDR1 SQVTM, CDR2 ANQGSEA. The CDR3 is CSVGAGGREQYF. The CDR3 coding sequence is TGCAGCGTTGGAGCCGGGGGACGCGAGCAGTACTTC.

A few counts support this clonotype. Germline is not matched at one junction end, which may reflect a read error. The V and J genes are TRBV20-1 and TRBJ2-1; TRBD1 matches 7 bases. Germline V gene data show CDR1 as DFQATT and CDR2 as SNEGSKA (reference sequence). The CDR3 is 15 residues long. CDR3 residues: CSAGETGNPANEQFF. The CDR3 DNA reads TGCAGTGCTGGAGAGACAGGGAATCCGGCAAATGAGCAGTTCTTC.

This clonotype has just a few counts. CDR3 sequence: CASTPLAGGPGANVLTF. The CDR3 region has the DNA TGTGCCAGCACCCCACTAGCGGGGGGGCCTGGGGCCAACGTCCTGACTTTC. This chain connects TRBV27 to TRBJ2-6; 13 bases are shared with TRBD2. The V gene end was trimmed by 7 bases and the J gene end by 2 bases; junction bases not matched to a gene: 5. This CDR3 region has 17 residues. Germline assignment: CDR1 MNHEY and CDR2 SMNVEV (reference sequence).

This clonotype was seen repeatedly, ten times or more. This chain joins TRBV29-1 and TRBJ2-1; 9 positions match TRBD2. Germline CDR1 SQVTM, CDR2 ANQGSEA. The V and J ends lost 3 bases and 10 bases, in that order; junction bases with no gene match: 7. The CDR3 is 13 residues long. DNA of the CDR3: TGCAGCGTTGAGCTAGCGGGGATGGGGGAGCAGTTCTTC. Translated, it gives CSVELAGMGEQFF.

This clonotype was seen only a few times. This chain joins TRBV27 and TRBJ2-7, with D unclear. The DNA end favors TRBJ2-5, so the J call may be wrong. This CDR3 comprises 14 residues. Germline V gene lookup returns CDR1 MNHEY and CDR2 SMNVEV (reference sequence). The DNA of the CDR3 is TGTGCCAGCAGTCCCCAGGACCTGATCGAGACCCAGTACTTC. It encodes CASSPQDLIETQYF.

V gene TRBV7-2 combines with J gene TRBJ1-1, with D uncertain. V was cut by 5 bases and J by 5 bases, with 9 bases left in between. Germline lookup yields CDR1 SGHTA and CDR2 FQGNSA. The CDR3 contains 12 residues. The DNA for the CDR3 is TGTGCCAGCAGCCGGGGTCGGACTGAAGCTTTCTTT. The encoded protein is CASSRGRTEAFF.

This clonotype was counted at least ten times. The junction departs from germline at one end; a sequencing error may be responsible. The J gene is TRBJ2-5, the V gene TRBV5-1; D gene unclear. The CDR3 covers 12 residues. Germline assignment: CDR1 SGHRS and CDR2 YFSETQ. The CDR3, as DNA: TGTGCCAGCAGTTTAGACCGAGAGACCCAGTACTTC. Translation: CASSLDRETQYF.

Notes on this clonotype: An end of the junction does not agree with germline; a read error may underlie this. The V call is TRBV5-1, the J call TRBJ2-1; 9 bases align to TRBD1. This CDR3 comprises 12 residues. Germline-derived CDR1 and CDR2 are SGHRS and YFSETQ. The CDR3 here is CASNLDRGEQFF. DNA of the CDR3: TGCGCCAGCAACTTGGACAGGGGTGAGCAGTTCTTC.

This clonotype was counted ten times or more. The CDR3 DNA is TGCGCCAGCAGCCAAGAATGGCGGGGACCTAAAGAGACCCAGTACTTC. This codes for CASSQEWRGPKETQYF. The chain couples TRBV4-3 to TRBJ2-5; maybe TRBD2 (6 bases). The V gene's germline CDR1 is LGHNA and CDR2 YSLEER. The V end was cut by 0 bases, the J end by 3 bases, with 14 bases between. This CDR3 spans 16 amino acids.

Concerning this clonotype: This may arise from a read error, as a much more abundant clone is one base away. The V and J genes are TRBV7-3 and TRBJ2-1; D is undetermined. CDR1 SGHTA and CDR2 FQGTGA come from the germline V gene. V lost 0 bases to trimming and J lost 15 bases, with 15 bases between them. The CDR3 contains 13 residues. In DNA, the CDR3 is TGTGCCAGCAGCTTAACTAGCTCACACGGATTGTTCTTC. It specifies CASSLTSSHGLFF.

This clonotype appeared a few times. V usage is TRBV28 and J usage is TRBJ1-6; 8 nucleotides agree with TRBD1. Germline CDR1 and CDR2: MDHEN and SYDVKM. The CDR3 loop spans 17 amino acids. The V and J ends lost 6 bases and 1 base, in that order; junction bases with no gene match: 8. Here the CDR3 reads CASRIRQGRSYNSPLHF. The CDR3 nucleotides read TGTGCCAGCAGGATCCGACAGGGGCGATCCTATAATTCACCCCTCCACTTT.

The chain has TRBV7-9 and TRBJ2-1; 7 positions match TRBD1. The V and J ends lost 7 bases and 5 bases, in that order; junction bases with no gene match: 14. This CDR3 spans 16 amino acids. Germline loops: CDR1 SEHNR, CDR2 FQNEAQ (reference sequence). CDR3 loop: CASKDRQGWANNEQFF. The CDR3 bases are TGTGCCAGCAAAGACCGACAGGGTTGGGCAAACAATGAGCAGTTCTTC. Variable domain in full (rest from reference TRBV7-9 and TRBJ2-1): DTGVSQNPRHKITKRGQNVTFRCDPISEHNRLYWYRQTLGQGPEFLTYFQNEAQLEKSRLLSDRFSAERPKGSFSTLEIQRTEQGDSAMYLCASKDRQGWANNEQFFGPGTRLTVL.

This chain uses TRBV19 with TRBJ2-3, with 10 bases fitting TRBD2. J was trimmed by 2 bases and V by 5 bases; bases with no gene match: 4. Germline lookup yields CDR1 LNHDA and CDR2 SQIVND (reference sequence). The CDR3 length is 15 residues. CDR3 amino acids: CASSGLAVNTDTQYF. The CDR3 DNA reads TGTGCCAGTAGTGGACTAGCGGTAAACACAGATACGCAGTATTTT. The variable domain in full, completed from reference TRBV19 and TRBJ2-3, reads DGGITQSPKYLFRKEGQNVTLSCEQNLNHDAMYWYRQDPGQGLRLIYYSQIVNDFQKGDIAEGYSVSREKKESFPLTVTSAQKNPTAFYLCASSGLAVNTDTQYFGPGTRLTVL.